Detailed here is one T cell receptor beta chain. This sample is drawn from a study of control samples from healthy donors and cancer patients. Profiling relied on immunoSEQ multiplex PCR, and the TCRdb table lists in-frame clones only, not all of them. The table lists about 200,000 clones. The germline CDR1 and CDR2 sequences are SEHNR and FQNEAQ (reference sequence). This CDR3 has 15 amino acids. With 1 base removed from V and 0 bases from J, the gap between germline ends came to 7 bases. Sequenced input: blood. The chain recombines TRBV7-9 with TRBJ1-5; D is ambiguous. This sequence originates from a woman in her twenties or thirties in good health. Here the CDR3 DNA reads TGTGCCAGCAGCTTAGGGGGTTATAGCAATCAGCCCCAGCATTTT. Translated, it gives CASSLGGYSNQPQHF.